This T cell receptor beta chain is drawn from a study of blood T cell repertoires in COVID-19. Study overall: Sites across the United States, Italy and Spain contributed samples from acute and convalescent COVID-19. T cells, B-cell-depleted T cells, or PBMCs provided the cDNA or gDNA that served as material.

Trimming took 0 bases from V and 2 from J; bases not matched to a gene: 2. The CDR3 contains 15 residues. Germline V gene sequence: CDR1 MGHRA, CDR2 YSYEKL. Authors' methods: Researchers report that nucleated cell counts were estimated from reference gene primer amplification. Sequencing was performed with immunoSEQ multiplex PCR; in TCRdb, only in-frame clones are kept and a portion is missing. Clone size and V and J calls were adopted from that table, with D and trimming inferred from the DNA. The table records tens of thousands of clones, about nine tenths of them present only once. The sample taken for sequencing was peripheral blood. This chain joins TRBV4-1 and TRBJ2-7, with 9 bases matching TRBD1. This receptor was obtained from a man aged 30-40 years with acute or convalescent COVID-19. CDR3 bases: TGCGCCAGCAGCCAAGACACAGGGGGCCCCTACGAGCAGTACTTC. Its protein product is CASSQDTGGPYEQYF.